The rows below give T cell receptor beta chains drawn from one sample of a study of CD8+CD57+ T cells in acquired aplastic anemia. TCRdb re-derived calls from the reads in MiXCR, one entry per CDR3 protein. Counted here are approximately 150,000 distinct CDR3 sequences, more than 45% occurring once; the ten biggest clones make up 0.85% to 1.3%. Sequenced material: sorted CD4+, CD8+, or CD8+CD57+ T cells (not recorded which) from PBMCs. These receptors all stem from a human donor with aplastic anemia. CDR3s include the opening cysteine and the closing phenylalanine or tryptophan. D genes are given only for firm matches. Clone size is not always given. Where it is, it says once, few, many or a class for expanded clones.

clone size	D gene	J gene	V gene	CDR3 protein
NA	NA	TRBJ1-2	TRBV7-8	CASSFGEGYSYTF
NA	TRBD1	TRBJ1-1	TRBV2	CASSGRDRVVPEAFF
NA	TRBD1	TRBJ2-7	TRBV6-1	CATQGVSYEQYF
NA	NA	TRBJ2-3	TRBV11-2	CASSLDSGGTDTQYF
few	NA	TRBJ1-1	TRBV10-3	CAISGRDGAGDTEAFF
NA	NA	TRBJ2-5	TRBV7-8	CASSIGLKETQYF
NA	TRBD1	TRBJ2-1	TRBV10-3	CAITGTGVNEQFF
few	NA	TRBJ2-5	TRBV20-1	CSARVPNEETQYF
many	NA	TRBJ2-2	TRBV19	CASRTTAGSNTGELFF
few	NA	TRBJ1-1	TRBV10-2	CASSESYGVRTTEAFF
many	TRBD1	TRBJ1-2	TRBV7-2	CASSNREVDRAPGYTF
NA	NA	TRBJ1-2	TRBV2	CASRGAGLPYGYTF
many	TRBD1	TRBJ1-6	TRBV6-1	CASTATGDNSPLHF